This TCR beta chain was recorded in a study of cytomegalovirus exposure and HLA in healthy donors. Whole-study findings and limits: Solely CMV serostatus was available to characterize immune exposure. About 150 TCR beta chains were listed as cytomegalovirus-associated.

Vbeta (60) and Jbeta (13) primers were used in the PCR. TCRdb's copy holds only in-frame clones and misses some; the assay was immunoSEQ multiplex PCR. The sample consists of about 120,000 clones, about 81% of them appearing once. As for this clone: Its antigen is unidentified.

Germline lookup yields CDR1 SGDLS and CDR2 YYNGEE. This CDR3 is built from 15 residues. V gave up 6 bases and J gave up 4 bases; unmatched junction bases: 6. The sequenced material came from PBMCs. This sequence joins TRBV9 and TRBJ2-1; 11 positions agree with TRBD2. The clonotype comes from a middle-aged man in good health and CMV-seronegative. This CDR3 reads CASTGGLADYNEQFF. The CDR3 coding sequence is TGTGCCAGCACCGGGGGACTAGCGGATTACAATGAGCAGTTCTTC.